Listed below are T cell receptor beta chains from one sample, sequenced in a study of PD-1 blockade in classical Hodgkin lymphoma. Sequencing used immunoSEQ multiplex PCR; TCRdb keeps in-frame clones, though not all of them. Altogether roughly 32,000 clones are present, 85% to 95% being singletons, with the ten largest covering about 2.3%. The material sequenced was peripheral blood mononuclear cells (PBMCs). The origin of the receptors is a human donor with classical Hodgkin lymphoma. Each CDR3 is given with its conserved first and last residue. Fields, in order: D gene, clone size, V gene, J gene, CDR3 protein, CDR3 DNA. The D gene is left open where the match is weak. Only part of the rows carry a size: once, few, many, or a class if the clone is expanded.

-	-	TRBV4-2	TRBJ1-6	CASSQEGRNSPLHF	TGTGCCAGCAGCCAAGAGGGGCGTAATTCACCCCTCCACTTT
TRBD1	-	TRBV10-3	TRBJ2-1	CAISAGTGGTYNEQFF	TGTGCCATCAGTGCTGGGACAGGGGGAACCTACAATGAGCAGTTCTTC
TRBD1	-	TRBV19	TRBJ1-1	CASSRDSRFEAFF	TGTGCCAGTAGTAGGGACAGTCGGTTTGAAGCTTTCTTT
-	-	TRBV19	TRBJ1-2	CASSLIANYGYTF	TGTGCCAGTAGTCTCATAGCTAACTATGGCTACACCTTC
-	-	TRBV7-9	TRBJ2-7	CASSFNYRRSGEQYF	TGTGCCAGCAGCTTTAATTACAGGCGATCGGGCGAGCAGTACTTC
-	-	TRBV19	TRBJ2-2	CASRWGRDGELFF	TGTGCCAGTAGATGGGGGCGAGACGGGGAGCTGTTTTTT
-	-	TRBV19	TRBJ2-7	CASSTGTAGRNPRSYEQYF	TGTGCCAGTAGTACCGGGACAGCGGGAAGAAACCCTAGATCCTACGAGCAGTACTTC
-	few	TRBV27	TRBJ2-5	CASSSAGRSQETQYF	TGTGCCAGCAGTTCCGCAGGCAGGTCTCAAGAGACCCAGTACTTC
-	-	TRBV11-3	TRBJ2-3	CASKDKYTDTQYF	TGTGCCAGCAAGGATAAGTACACAGATACGCAGTATTTT
-	-	TRBV18	TRBJ2-1	CASSLSGNNNEQFF	TGTGCCAGCTCGCTCTCAGGGAACAACAATGAGCAGTTCTTC
-	-	TRBV20-1	TRBJ2-4	CSATGSNIQYF	TGCAGTGCTACCGGGTCAAACATTCAGTACTTC
-	-	TRBV5-6	TRBJ2-6	CASSLLPGANVLTF	TGTGCCAGCAGCTTGCTTCCTGGGGCCAACGTCCTGACTTTC
-	-	TRBV5-8	TRBJ2-1	CASSLPAGEQFF	TGTGCCAGCAGCTTGCCGGCGGGGGAGCAGTTCTTC
-	-	TRBV23-1	TRBJ1-5	CASSQSLYRLGWAWSYSNQPQHF	TGCGCCAGCAGTCAATCTCTTTATCGGCTGGGGTGGGCCTGGAGCTATAGCAATCAGCCCCAGCATTTT
-	-	TRBV9	TRBJ2-5	CASSVGGLEETQYF	TGTGCCAGCAGCGTAGGAGGTCTTGAAGAGACCCAGTACTTC
TRBD1	-	TRBV28	TRBJ2-7	CASSTGGVYEQYF	TGTGCCAGTTCGACAGGGGGAGTCTACGAGCAGTACTTC
-	once	TRBV28	TRBJ2-3	CASSPPRTNTQYF	TGTGCCAGCAGCCCCCCACGGACTAATACGCAGTATTTT
-	-	TRBV2	TRBJ2-3	CASSGPFTDTQYF	TGTGCCAGCAGTGGGCCTTTCACAGATACGCAGTATTTT
-	-	TRBV11-2	TRBJ2-3	CASSGGPRQYF	TGTGCCAGCAGCGGGGGCCCCCGGCAGTATTTT
-	-	TRBV6-1	TRBJ1-4	CASSDTGVSPNEKLFF	TGTGCCAGCAGTGATACCGGGGTCTCCCCTAATGAAAAACTGTTTTTT
-	-	TRBV7-8	TRBJ2-7	CASSLGWRSRYEQYF	TGTGCCAGCAGTTTAGGATGGAGGTCCCGTTACGAGCAGTACTTC
TRBD1	-	TRBV7-2	TRBJ2-1	CASSPRQGLSIQEQFF	TGTGCCAGCAGCCCCCGACAGGGGCTTTCAATTCAGGAGCAGTTCTTC
-	-	TRBV5-1	TRBJ2-2	CASEGGPNTGELFF	TGCGCCAGCGAGGGGGGTCCGAACACCGGGGAGCTGTTTTTT
-	once	TRBV2	TRBJ1-1	CASGLAPGRHNTEAFF	TGTGCCAGCGGGCTCGCTCCGGGACGGCACAACACTGAAGCTTTCTTT
-	-	TRBV5-6	TRBJ1-2	CASSYGTKITYTF	TGTGCCAGCAGCTACGGGACGAAGATCACCTACACCTTC